One sample yielded the 20 T cell receptor beta chains listed below, sequenced in a study of monozygotic twins with inflammatory bowel disease. TCRdb reprocessed the 5' RACE reads; each CDR3 protein has one entry and no DNA is given. This sample's table reports 350,000 to 400,000 distinct CDR3 sequences. Sequencing was done on a sample of blood. These receptors were obtained from a human donor with ulcerative colitis or Crohn's disease, or a healthy co-twin of an affected twin (not recorded which).

J is TRBJ1-5 and V is TRBV7-9. Germline assignment: CDR1 SEHNR and CDR2 FQNEAQ (reference sequence). The CDR3 is 14 amino acids. The CDR3 loop reads CASSPFGGGQPQHF.

The chain joins TRBV6-5 to TRBJ2-7; the D call of TRBD2 rests on TCRdb alone, since no DNA is present to check it. Germline V gene lookup returns CDR1 MNHEY and CDR2 SVGAGI. This CDR3 contains 13 residues. The CDR3 region is CASRDGLAYEQYF.

The rearrangement uses TRBV4-3 and TRBJ1-5; no DNA is available, so the TRBD1 call from TCRdb remains unchecked. This CDR3 contains 19 residues. Germline V CDR1 and CDR2: LGHNA, YSLEER. The CDR3 sequence is CASSQDVHPVKYSNQPQHF.

The chain combines TRBV7-7 with TRBJ2-5; the TCRdb call, TRBD1, lacks DNA for checking. The germline CDR1 and CDR2 sequences are SSHAT and FNYEAQ (reference sequence). CDR3 length: 15 residues. Here the CDR3 reads CASSFLVGAQETQYF.

The chain links TRBV7-2 to TRBJ1-2; TCRdb picks TRBD1, but there is no DNA to check that call. CDR1 SGHTA and CDR2 FQGNSA come from the germline V gene. This CDR3 spans 17 amino acids. The CDR3 sequence: CASSLYWGRSSNYGYTF.

V is TRBV7-8 and J is TRBJ1-5; TCRdb returns TRBD1, unconfirmable since there is no DNA. The V gene's germline CDR1 is SGHVS and CDR2 FQNEAQ. This CDR3 contains 19 residues. The CDR3 here is CASSSRGGTGRFRNQPQHF.

The CDR3 region is CASTSPALAGGRETQYF. The gene calls are TRBV6-5 and TRBJ2-5; TCRdb's D gene call, TRBD2, goes unchecked for lack of DNA. The germline CDR1 and CDR2 sequences are MNHEY and SVGAGI. The length of the CDR3 is 17 residues.

The chain combines TRBV7-9 with TRBJ2-1. The CDR3 contains 12 residues. The germline V gene has CDR1 SEHNR and CDR2 FQNEAQ (reference sequence). CDR3 protein: CASSLSWNEQFF.

The CDR3 sequence: CASSRLGSTSTDTQYF. The J gene is TRBJ2-3, the V gene TRBV18. From germline, CDR1 is KGHSH and CDR2 LQKENI. This CDR3 has 16 amino acids.

This chain joins TRBV27 and TRBJ2-7; TCRdb's D call, TRBD2, is unchecked because there is no DNA. Germline V CDR1 and CDR2: MNHEY, SMNVEV (reference sequence). The CDR3 is 13 amino acids. CDR3 in amino acids: CASSLRGTNEQYF.

This chain's CDR3 is CASSFGQAYEQYF. This sequence joins TRBV11-3 and TRBJ2-7; absent DNA, TCRdb's TRBD1 call cannot be checked. This CDR3 has 13 amino acids. CDR1 SGHNT and CDR2 YENEEA come from the germline V gene.

The chain has TRBV20-1 and TRBJ2-2; TCRdb selects TRBD1, and the lack of DNA leaves this call unchecked. Germline V lookup: CDR1 DFQATT, CDR2 SNEGSKA (reference sequence). This CDR3 region has 17 residues. The CDR3 protein is CSAGLQTGGVITGELFF.

The chain has TRBV29-1 and TRBJ2-5; TCRdb outputs TRBD1, but without DNA this stays unchecked. The germline CDR1 and CDR2 sequences are SQVTM and ANQGSEA. CDR3 length equals 15 residues. CDR3 loop: CSVANQPGPMGTQYF.

The V call is TRBV5-8, the J call TRBJ2-2; TCRdb reports TRBD1, a call that lacks DNA to check it against. Germline V gene lookup returns CDR1 SGHTS and CDR2 YDEGEE. The CDR3 loop spans 17 amino acids. Here the CDR3 reads CASSSRDRGYDTGELFF.

This rearrangement joins TRBV16 to TRBJ1-1; the D call of TRBD1 rests on TCRdb alone, since no DNA is present to check it. CDR3 length equals 16 residues. Germline values: CDR1 KGHSY, CDR2 FQNENV. This CDR3 reads CASIYGRGTMNTEAFF.

The J gene is TRBJ1-1, the V gene TRBV6-2 or TRBV6-3; absent DNA, TCRdb's TRBD1 call cannot be checked. CDR3 size: 15 residues. Germline V gene data show CDR1 as MNHEY and CDR2 as SVGEGT. CDR3 region: CASRKQGMMNTEAFF.

The rearrangement uses TRBV27 and TRBJ2-3; the D call of TRBD2 rests on TCRdb alone, since no DNA is present to check it. This CDR3 region has 15 residues. CDR1 and CDR2 (germline): MNHEY, SMNVEV (reference sequence). This CDR3 reads CASSFGGGALDTQYF.

This sequence joins TRBV12-3 or TRBV12-4 and TRBJ2-2; TCRdb proposes TRBD2, but this gene call is untestable without DNA. The length of the CDR3 is 16 residues. The CDR3 protein is CASSPPSVGITGELFF.

V gene TRBV7-9 combines with J gene TRBJ1-2. CDR1 is SEHNR, CDR2 FQNEAQ, per germline (reference sequence). This CDR3 has 15 residues. The CDR3 sequence is CASSLAILTSNTETF.

This chain links TRBV5-1 with TRBJ2-5; no DNA is available, so the TRBD2 call from TCRdb remains unchecked. Germline values: CDR1 SGHRS, CDR2 YFSETQ. The CDR3 covers 14 residues. CDR3 in amino acids: CASSSGTLGETQYF.